This T cell receptor beta chain was sequenced in a study of T cell responses to AZD1222 COVID-19 vaccine. CDR1 and CDR2 (germline): LGHDT, YNNKEL (reference sequence). The CDR3 loop spans 14 amino acids. V gave up 5 bases and J gave up 4 bases, with 15 bases separating them. Study-level results: CD4 TCRs associated with vaccination spanned spike, dominating at 160-218 and 743-854.

Sequencing was performed with immunoSEQ multiplex PCR; in TCRdb, only in-frame clones are kept and a portion is missing. There are about 150,000 clones in the sample; about 92% occur only once, and less than 3.5% lies in the top ten. In this sample, this clone turned up a few times. The target antigen is unknown. The chain joins TRBV3-1 (or the pseudogene TRBV3-2) to TRBJ2-7; D is unclear. The source was peripheral blood, collected 28 days after the second AZD1222 dose. The receptor was isolated from an adult who received the AZD1222 COVID-19 vaccine. CDR3 DNA sequence: TGTGCCAGCAGCGTCGGAATGCTAAATTACGAGCAGTACTTC. Translation gives CASSVGMLNYEQYF.